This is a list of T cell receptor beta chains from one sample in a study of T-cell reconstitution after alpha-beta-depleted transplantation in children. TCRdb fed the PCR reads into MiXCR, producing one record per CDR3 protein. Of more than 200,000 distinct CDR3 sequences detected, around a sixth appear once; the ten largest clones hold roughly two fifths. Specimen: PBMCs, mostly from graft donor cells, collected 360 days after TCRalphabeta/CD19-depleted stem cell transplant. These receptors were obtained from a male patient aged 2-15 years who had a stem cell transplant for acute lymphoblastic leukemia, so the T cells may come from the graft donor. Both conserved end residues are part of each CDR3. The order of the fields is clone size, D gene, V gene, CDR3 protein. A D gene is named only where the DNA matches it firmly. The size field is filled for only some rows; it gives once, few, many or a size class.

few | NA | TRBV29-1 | CSARENYEQYF
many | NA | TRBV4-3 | CASSQDWAVGTDTQYF
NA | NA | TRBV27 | CASSSERGEQYF
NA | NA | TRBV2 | CASVSDGNWYNEQFF
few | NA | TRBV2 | CASKGGEQYF
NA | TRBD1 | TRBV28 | CASSRRTGQNTQYF
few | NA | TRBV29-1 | CSVDLTDTQYF
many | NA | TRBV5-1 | CASSRVTGQETQYF
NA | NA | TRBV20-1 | CSARGQGPGGYTF
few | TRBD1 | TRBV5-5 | CASSRTGSEKLFF
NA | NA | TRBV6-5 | CASSYSEGSSYEQYF
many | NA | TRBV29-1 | CSALPADTQYF
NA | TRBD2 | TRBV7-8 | CASSSTSGGHTDTQYF
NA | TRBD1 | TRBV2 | CATPRGTGGAETQYF
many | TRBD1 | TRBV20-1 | CSASLRPTGYEQFF
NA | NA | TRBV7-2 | CASNFEGIPYGYTF
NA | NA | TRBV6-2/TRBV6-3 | CASSYQGQPQHF
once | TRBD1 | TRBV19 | CASQGQGDTEAFF
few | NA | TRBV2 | CASSAVSSFNTEAFF
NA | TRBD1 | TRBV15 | CATSRAQTGHQPQHF
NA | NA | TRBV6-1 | CASSEAGFFLETQYF
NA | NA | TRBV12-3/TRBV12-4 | CASSLGTEDTQYF
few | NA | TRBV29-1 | CSAGRRANYNEQFF
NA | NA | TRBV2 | CASRGKTQYF
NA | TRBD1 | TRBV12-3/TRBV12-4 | CASRSHRGRYSTDTQYF
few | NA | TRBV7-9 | CASSGADTQYF
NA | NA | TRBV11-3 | CASSLGFSGNSYEQYF
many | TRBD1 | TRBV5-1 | CASSLEQGARGYTF
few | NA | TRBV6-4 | CASSPAPRAYGYTF
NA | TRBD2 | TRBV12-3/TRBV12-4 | CASSFSGTSDPNTGELFF